These T cell receptor beta chains were read from a single sample in a study of T cells after yellow fever vaccination. Via MiXCR, TCRdb re-called the 5' RACE reads, giving one row per CDR3 protein. Of 610,000 or so distinct CDR3 sequences in the sample, about 12% were seen once. Sample: PBMCs, taken on the day of the yellow fever booster vaccination. These receptors came from a young man who received the YFV17D yellow fever vaccine. Each CDR3 is given without its conserved first and last residue. Clone sizes are given selectively: once, few, many, or a class where the clone is expanded.

j_gene,v_gene,abundance,CDR3aa
TRBJ2-1,TRBV9,few,ASSDAGTGYNEQF
TRBJ2-1,TRBV7-6,few,ASSLSLTGSEQF
TRBJ2-1,TRBV11-3,few,ASSLVGSSAEQF
TRBJ2-2,TRBV7-2,few,ASSETADPNTGELF
TRBJ2-7,TRBV20-1,NA,SASTSGRTYEQY
TRBJ2-3,TRBV24-1,few,ATSDLRSPPGTDTQY
TRBJ2-7,TRBV12-3/TRBV12-4,many,ASSFGTGEQY
TRBJ1-2,TRBV19,NA,ASLQDDWIGYT
TRBJ2-7,TRBV12-3/TRBV12-4,NA,ASSLADGAQY
TRBJ1-2,TRBV7-8,NA,ASSLGAGGYGYT
TRBJ2-2,TRBV6-5,NA,ASSSTTGGATGELF